Below, 26 T cell receptor beta chains from the same sample are listed, as sequenced in a study of human T cells and chemical hapten exposure (dated by TCRdb to the early 2020s). The sample's time point, from its label and the paper: patch test 2, 6 weeks after DPC sensitization. This sample's treatment or condition label indicates: therapeutic diphenylcyclopropenone sensitization with weekly scalp DPC. Receptor libraries were prepared by RACE. TCRdb shows the sequencer as NextSeq 500. TCRdb reprocessing: public reads trimmed at Q25 with fastp, clones called with MiXCR, in-frame beta chains kept. Each CDR3 protein appears once, grouped with its most common genes and DNA. A total of just over 350,000 distinct CDR3 sequences appear in this sample, nearly 6.5% of them only once. The top ten clonotypes cover around 5.8% of the sample. This specimen consisted of whole blood, obtained in connection with sensitization to the hapten diphenylcyclopropenone (DPC). The receptors here all came from a woman between 18 and 30 years old with alopecia areata. Some clones in this sample may be carry-over from other donors' samples.

This clonotype showed up just a few times. The chain employs TRBV7-2 and TRBJ2-1; tentative D call: TRBD1 (5 bases). The CDR3 totals 16 residues. Trimming removed 1 base at V and 0 bases at J, with 10 bases between. The germline V gene has CDR1 SGHTA and CDR2 FQGNSA. CDR3 sequence: CASSLGGASSYNEQFF. In DNA, the CDR3 is TGTGCCAGCAGCTTAGGGGGCGCAAGCTCCTACAATGAGCAGTTCTTC.

This clonotype was observed many times. This sequence joins TRBV29-1 and TRBJ1-1; 8 nucleotides agree with TRBD1. Germline assignment: CDR1 SQVTM and CDR2 ANQGSEA. This CDR3 has 12 amino acids. The trim removed 7 bases at V and 7 bases at J, leaving 8 bases unmatched. The CDR3 reads CSGGQGTREAFF. CDR3 sequence (DNA): TGCAGCGGCGGACAGGGTACCCGTGAAGCTTTCTTT.

This clonotype has a count of ten or more. J is TRBJ2-7 and V is TRBV6-5; TRBD1 aligns across 7 bases. V lost 2 bases and J lost 0; bases outside the gene matches: 1. Germline CDR1 reads MNHEY; CDR2 reads SVGAGI. The CDR3 totals 14 residues. CDR3 DNA: TGTGCCAGCAGTTACCGGGACAGCTCCTACGAGCAGTACTTC. Amino acid sequence: CASSYRDSSYEQYF.

This clonotype was counted many times. The chain links TRBV28 to TRBJ2-3; D perhaps matches TRBD1 (7 bases). This CDR3 has 18 amino acids. Germline V CDR1 and CDR2: MDHEN, SYDVKM. Trimming shortened V by 1 base and J by 0 bases, and 17 bases separated the two germline ends. The CDR3 nucleotides are TGTGCCAGCAGTTTATCCCTAATACAGGGGAGGAGCACAGATACGCAGTATTTT. Translating it yields CASSLSLIQGRSTDTQYF.

This chain uses TRBV7-9 with TRBJ1-1, with D maybe TRBD1 (5 bases). Germline CDR1 and CDR2: SEHNR and FQNEAQ (reference sequence). V was trimmed by 4 bases and J by 4 bases, leaving 16 bases between them. The CDR3 sequence is 15 residues long. CDR3 residues: CASSSLGLGSTEAFF. CDR3 nucleotides: TGTGCCAGCAGCTCCTTGGGGCTGGGTAGCACTGAAGCTTTCTTT.

The CDR3 protein is CASSQEWRGWTEAFF. The CDR3 nucleotides are TGCGCCAGCAGCCAAGAGTGGAGGGGGTGGACTGAAGCTTTCTTT. The rearrangement joins TRBV4-3 to TRBJ1-1, with D tentatively TRBD1 (6 bases). CDR1 and CDR2 (germline): LGHNA, YSLEER. The CDR3 covers 15 residues. V lost 0 bases and J lost 5, with 13 bases in between.

This clonotype was detected ten times or more. This sequence joins TRBV7-9 and TRBJ1-1; the D gene is possibly TRBD1 (5 bases). The CDR3 contains 15 residues. Trimming stripped 4 bases from V and 5 bases from J, with 17 bases between. CDR1 is SEHNR, CDR2 FQNEAQ, per germline (reference sequence). The CDR3 sequence: CASSYQPVKGTEAFF. For the CDR3, the DNA is TGTGCCAGCAGCTACCAACCTGTGAAGGGGACTGAAGCTTTCTTT.

At least ten counts were recorded for this clonotype. This chain joins TRBV15 and TRBJ1-5; D might be TRBD1 (5 bases). The CDR3 extends over 14 amino acids. Per germline, CDR1 LNHNV and CDR2 YYDKDF (reference sequence). Trimming took 1 base from V and 4 from J, leaving 8 bases between them. The chain's CDR3 is CATSRAGYNQPQHF. The CDR3 coding sequence is TGTGCCACCAGCAGAGCAGGGTATAATCAGCCCCAGCATTTT.

The chain uses TRBV28 and TRBJ2-1, with 9 bases that match TRBD2. V was pared by 5 bases and J by 1 base, with 12 bases of the junction left unmatched. Germline V lookup: CDR1 MDHEN, CDR2 SYDVKM. The CDR3 runs 18 residues. Here the CDR3 reads CASSMELAGAPSYNEQFF. Here the CDR3 DNA reads TGTGCCAGCAGTATGGAATTAGCGGGGGCGCCTTCCTACAATGAGCAGTTCTTC.

This sequence joins TRBV12-3 or TRBV12-4 and TRBJ2-3, with 7 nucleotides matching TRBD2. V gave up 3 bases and J gave up 0 bases; unmatched junction bases: 9. This CDR3 spans 17 amino acids. The chain's CDR3 is CASSFPEGGASTDTQYF. As DNA, the CDR3 is TGTGCCAGCAGTTTCCCCGAGGGAGGGGCTAGCACAGATACGCAGTATTTT.

The chain recombines TRBV29-1 with TRBJ1-1, with no clear D. The CDR3 length is 17 residues. Trimming took off 0 bases at V and 3 bases at J, with 20 bases between the two ends. Looked up from germline, CDR1 is SQVTM and CDR2 is ANQGSEA. The CDR3 is CSVEDRPTWREHTEAFF. DNA for the CDR3: TGCAGCGTTGAAGATCGCCCCACCTGGAGGGAACACACTGAAGCTTTCTTT. The full variable domain, rest sourced from reference TRBV29-1 and TRBJ1-1, is SAVISQKPSRDICQRGTSLTIQCQVDSQVTMMFWYRQQPGQSLTLIATANQGSEATYESGFVIDKFPISRPNLTFSTLTVSNMSPEDSSIYLCSVEDRPTWREHTEAFFGQGTRLTVV.

This clonotype was observed many times. The CDR3, as DNA: TGCAGTGCTAGGGGTGGCGGTCAGCCCCAGCATTTT. Amino acids: CSARGGGQPQHF. V usage is TRBV20-1 and J usage is TRBJ1-5; D remains unclear. V dropped 3 bases and J dropped 6 bases, with 9 bases sitting between them. Germline CDR1 DFQATT, CDR2 SNEGSKA (reference sequence). The CDR3 runs to 12 residues.

This clonotype occurred many times. The V gene is TRBV20-1, the J gene TRBJ1-4; maybe TRBD1 (5 bases). The CDR3 consists of 15 residues. Germline CDR1 reads DFQATT; CDR2 reads SNEGSKA (reference sequence). Trimming removed 6 bases from V and 3 bases from J, with 17 bases in between. The CDR3 DNA sequence: TGCAGTGCCCAAATCCTTGGGGACTCTAATGAAAAACTGTTTTTT. Translation gives CSAQILGDSNEKLFF.

At least ten counts were recorded for this clonotype. The genes are TRBV7-2 and TRBJ2-3; D not certain. With 1 base removed from V and 0 bases from J, the gap between germline ends came to 11 bases. This CDR3 has 16 amino acids. Germline loops: CDR1 SGHTA, CDR2 FQGNSA. CDR3 coding DNA: TGTGCCAGCAGCTTAGGAGGTCATTTTAGCACAGATACGCAGTATTTT. Translated, it gives CASSLGGHFSTDTQYF.

The rearrangement joins TRBV6-1 to TRBJ1-4; no clear D. V lost 7 bases and J lost 0, with 9 bases in between. Germline CDR1 reads MNHNS; CDR2 reads SASEGT. This CDR3 has 14 residues. This CDR3 reads CASNWTPTNEKLFF. CDR3 bases: TGTGCCAGCAACTGGACCCCAACTAATGAAAAACTGTTTTTT.

This clonotype was seen a handful of times. This chain connects TRBV2 to TRBJ1-5, with a weak D call TRBD1 (5 bases). Germline V CDR1 and CDR2: SNHLY, FYNNEI. The CDR3 is 17 residues long. The V end was cut by 1 base, the J end by 6 bases, with 19 bases between. CDR3 protein: CASSEGRQSGQVQPQHF. The CDR3 region has the DNA TGTGCCAGCAGTGAAGGTAGACAGTCCGGGCAGGTTCAGCCCCAGCATTTT.

This clonotype was seen more than once but under ten times. This chain links TRBV18 with TRBJ1-1; 7 bases align to TRBD1. Germline lookup yields CDR1 KGHSH and CDR2 LQKENI. The CDR3 runs to 15 residues. With V trimmed by 3 bases and J by 3 bases, 7 bases remained unmatched. DNA for the CDR3: TGTGCCAGCTCACCCCCGACAGGGCTTCACACTGAAGCTTTCTTT. Translated, it gives CASSPPTGLHTEAFF.

This clonotype was picked up a small number of times. The chain is built from TRBV6-5 and TRBJ1-2; the D is unclear. V lost 6 bases, J lost 4 bases, and 12 bases lay in between. CDR1 and CDR2 (germline): MNHEY, SVGAGI. The CDR3 extends over 13 amino acids. CDR3 in amino acids: CASSHDNTYGYTF. CDR3 nucleotide sequence: TGTGCCAGCAGCCATGACAATACCTATGGCTACACCTTC.

The table lists this clonotype with a few counts. V usage is TRBV7-9 and J usage is TRBJ2-3; D is unclear. The germline V and J ends were trimmed by 10 bases and 2 bases, with 7 bases remaining between them. There are 11 residues in the CDR3. CDR1 and CDR2 (germline): SEHNR, FQNEAQ (reference sequence). The CDR3 region is CAMEPTDTQYF. The CDR3 nucleotides are TGTGCCATGGAGCCCACAGATACGCAGTATTTT.

This clonotype was recorded many times. The V and J genes are TRBV5-1 and TRBJ1-1, with 8 bases aligning to TRBD1. Trimming removed 2 bases from V and 1 base from J; junction bases left unmatched: 7. CDR3 length: 16 residues. Germline-derived CDR1 and CDR2 are SGHRS and YFSETQ. CDR3 DNA: TGCGCCAGCAGCTTCGGACAGGGAGAAAAGAACACTGAAGCTTTCTTT. Translation: CASSFGQGEKNTEAFF.

This clonotype showed up many times. This chain joins TRBV11-2 and TRBJ1-4, with D hard to call. The CDR3 has 13 amino acids. The germline gives CDR1 SGHAT, CDR2 FQNNGV. Trimming pared 3 bases from V and 7 bases from J, leaving 9 bases between. In DNA, the CDR3 is TGTGCCAGCAGCTTCAGTGTCGGTGAAAAACTGTTTTTT. Encoded protein: CASSFSVGEKLFF.

This chain connects TRBV5-4 to TRBJ1-6, with D possibly being TRBD1 (6 bases). CDR1 is SGHNT and CDR2 is YYREEE in the germline V gene (reference sequence). There are 15 residues in the CDR3. Trimming stripped 1 base from V and 6 bases from J, with 11 bases between. The CDR3 nucleotides read TGTGCCAGCAGCTTGTGGGGGGCTGGTAATTCACCCCTCCACTTT. This gives the protein CASSLWGAGNSPLHF.

This clonotype has ten or more counts. The chain joins TRBV5-1 to TRBJ1-1, with D possibly being TRBD1 (6 bases). Trimming pared 2 bases from V and 4 bases from J, leaving 15 bases between. Germline V gives CDR1 SGHRS, CDR2 YFSETQ. This CDR3 contains 15 residues. CDR3 coding DNA: TGCGCCAGCAGCTTAGGGGGTTCCAGGGCCACTGAAGCTTTCTTT. It translates to CASSLGGSRATEAFF.

This clonotype was picked up many times. The gene calls are TRBV6-5 and TRBJ2-1, with 9 bases that match TRBD2. Germline CDR1 reads MNHEY; CDR2 reads SVGAGI. This CDR3 spans 13 amino acids. Trimming at V came to 6 bases and at J to 9 bases, leaving 6 bases not matched to a gene. This chain's CDR3 is CASRRGLATEQFF. The CDR3 nucleotides read TGTGCCAGCAGGCGTGGACTAGCGACTGAGCAGTTCTTC.

The chain combines TRBV2 with TRBJ1-3; 8 bases line up with TRBD1. Per the germline V gene, CDR1 is SNHLY and CDR2 is FYNNEI. The V gene end was trimmed by 3 bases and the J gene end by 3 bases; junction bases not matched to a gene: 4. CDR3 length equals 15 residues. CDR3 in DNA: TGTGCCAGCAGTGAGGGACAGGTGGATGGAAACACCATATATTTT. Encoded protein: CASSEGQVDGNTIYF.

The chain links TRBV20-1 to TRBJ2-4; TRBD1 agrees at 9 bases. This CDR3 contains 13 residues. Germline V gene sequence: CDR1 DFQATT, CDR2 SNEGSKA (reference sequence). Trimming removed 4 bases from V and 5 bases from J; junction bases left unmatched: 3. Here the CDR3 reads CSATGTGQNIQYF. DNA of the CDR3: TGCAGTGCTACCGGGACAGGGCAAAACATTCAGTACTTC.